These 17 T cell receptor beta chains came from one sample sequenced in a study of blood T cell repertoires in COVID-19. Clones were sequenced by immunoSEQ multiplex PCR, and TCRdb holds only the in-frame ones, with some missing. Found here are 200,000 or so clones, around 84% of them singletons; the top ten hold 3% to 3.5%. Sequenced sample: peripheral blood. The receptors here all came from a man in his sixties with acute or convalescent COVID-19.

The chain links TRBV19 to TRBJ2-7; a weak D match, TRBD1 (7 bases). V lost 6 bases to trimming and J lost 4 bases, with 19 bases between them. The germline gives CDR1 LNHDA, CDR2 SQIVND (reference sequence). The CDR3 length is 15 residues. The CDR3 sequence is CASSSQGGTAYEQYF. In DNA form, the CDR3 reads TGTGCCAGTAGCTCCCAAGGAGGGACAGCTTACGAGCAGTACTTC.

The chain recombines TRBV7-2 with TRBJ1-1; TRBD1 might be the D (6 bases). The CDR3 has 15 residues. Trimming pared 1 base from V and 4 bases from J, leaving 13 bases between. Germline CDR1 and CDR2: SGHTA and FQGNSA. The CDR3 DNA reads as TGTGCCAGCAGCTTAGGGGCAGGGGTGGCCACTGAAGCTTTCTTT. Translating gives CASSLGAGVATEAFF.

V is TRBV18 and J is TRBJ1-2; TRBD1 matches at 9 bases. CDR1 is KGHSH and CDR2 is LQKENI in the germline V gene. V shed 3 bases, J shed 1 base, and the junction held 12 bases outside the gene matches. There are 18 residues in the CDR3. The CDR3 DNA is TGTGCCAGCTCACCGGCCCGGACAGGGGCTACCTATAACTATGGCTACACCTTC. Translated, it gives CASSPARTGATYNYGYTF.

This chain connects TRBV19 to TRBJ2-1, with 7 positions matching TRBD2. CDR3 length: 16 residues. Germline loops: CDR1 LNHDA, CDR2 SQIVND (reference sequence). Trimming removed 5 bases from V and 2 bases from J; junction bases left unmatched: 9. CDR3 bases: TGTGCCAGTAGTCTCGGGGCGGGGGACCCCTACAATGAGCAGTTCTTC. Translating it yields CASSLGAGDPYNEQFF.

The chain is built from TRBV7-2 and TRBJ2-7, with D perhaps matching TRBD1 (5 bases). The CDR3 consists of 15 residues. From germline, CDR1 is SGHTA and CDR2 FQGNSA. Between the trimmed V and J ends, which lost 0 bases and 3 bases, there was a span of 12 bases. In DNA, the CDR3 is TGTGCCAGCAGCTTAGCGTTTGGGCAGGGCTACGAGCAGTACTTC. Protein sequence: CASSLAFGQGYEQYF. The whole variable domain, remainder taken from reference TRBV7-2 and TRBJ2-7, is GAGVSQSPSNKVTEKGKDVELRCDPISGHTALYWYRQSLGQGLEFLIYFQGNSAPDKSGLPSDRFSAERTGGSVSTLTIQRTQQEDSAVYLCASSLAFGQGYEQYFGPGTRLTVT.

J is TRBJ1-1 and V is TRBV12-3 or TRBV12-4; maybe TRBD1 (5 bases). Between the trimmed V and J ends, which lost 1 base and 8 bases, there was a span of 11 bases. The CDR3 runs to 13 residues. CDR3 in amino acids: CASSLGGISEAFF. The CDR3 bases are TGTGCCAGCAGTTTAGGGGGCATCAGCGAAGCTTTCTTT.

This chain joins TRBV6-5 and TRBJ1-2, with 8 bases lining up with TRBD1. From germline, CDR1 is MNHEY and CDR2 SVGAGI. The CDR3 totals 16 residues. V gave up 4 bases and J gave up 0 bases; unmatched junction bases: 7. CDR3 bases: TGTGCCAGCAGTTCTGGCGGACAGGGAGCTAACTATGGCTACACCTTC. Translated, it gives CASSSGGQGANYGYTF.

CDR3 sequence: CASRNSGHLVYEQYF. The CDR3 DNA reads TGTGCCAGCAGGAATTCGGGACACCTGGTTTACGAGCAGTACTTC. This chain links TRBV6-5 with TRBJ2-7; TRBD1 is a possible D gene (6 bases). Germline V gene data show CDR1 as MNHEY and CDR2 as SVGAGI. Trimming took 6 bases from V and 4 from J, leaving 19 bases between them. CDR3 size: 15 residues.

CDR3 loop: CSASGQPQHF. DNA of the CDR3: TGCAGTGCTTCAGGTCAGCCCCAGCATTTT. The chain carries TRBV20-1 and TRBJ1-5; D is unclear. Between the trimmed V and J ends, which lost 5 bases and 6 bases, there was a span of 5 bases. The germline CDR1 and CDR2 sequences are DFQATT and SNEGSKA (reference sequence). The CDR3 is made up of 10 amino acids.

V is TRBV7-9 and J is TRBJ1-1; a weak D match, TRBD1 (5 bases). Trimming left V 3 bases short and J 7 bases short, with 12 bases between. Germline CDR1 reads SEHNR; CDR2 reads FQNEAQ (reference sequence). The CDR3 length is 13 residues. Here the CDR3 DNA reads TGTGCCAGCAGCTTTACCAGGGCGGATGAAGCTTTCTTT. It yields the protein CASSFTRADEAFF.

The chain has TRBV19 and TRBJ1-1; tentative D call: TRBD1 (5 bases). Trimming left V 2 bases short and J 8 bases short, with 15 bases between. The CDR3 loop spans 14 amino acids. CDR1 and CDR2 (germline): LNHDA, SQIVND (reference sequence). The CDR3 protein is CASSIKSWQGEAFF. CDR3 bases: TGTGCCAGTAGTATAAAGAGTTGGCAGGGCGAAGCTTTCTTT.

The chain is built from TRBV11-2 and TRBJ2-2; 11 nucleotides agree with TRBD2. Germline CDR1 SGHAT, CDR2 FQNNGV. With V trimmed by 1 base and J by 4 bases, 5 bases remained unmatched. The CDR3 is 17 amino acids. The DNA for the CDR3 is TGTGCCAGCAGCTTAGGGTTCCTAGCGGGGGGCACCGGGGAGCTGTTTTTT. Protein: CASSLGFLAGGTGELFF.

This clone was detected only once. The chain is built from TRBV5-4 and TRBJ2-2, with 7 bases lining up with TRBD1. Germline CDR1 SGHNT, CDR2 YYREEE (reference sequence). V trimming: 4 bases; J trimming: 6 bases; junction bases outside the gene matches: 9. The CDR3 runs 15 residues. DNA for the CDR3: TGTGCCAGCAGCCCAAGACAGGGTACCGCCGGGGAGCTGTTTTTT. Translation gives CASSPRQGTAGELFF. Variable domain in full (rest from reference TRBV5-4 and TRBJ2-2): ETGVTQSPTHLIKTRGQQVTLRCSSQSGHNTVSWYQQALGQGPQFIFQYYREEENGRGNFPPRFSGLQFPNYSSELNVNALELDDSALYLCASSPRQGTAGELFFGEGSRLTVL.

This rearrangement joins TRBV18 to TRBJ2-7, with 9 bases that match TRBD1. V dropped 3 bases and J dropped 4; count of bases not matched to a gene: 7. CDR1 KGHSH and CDR2 LQKENI come from the germline V gene. This CDR3 contains 15 residues. CDR3 bases: TGTGCCAGCTCACCGATGGGACAGGGAATATACGAGCAGTACTTC. It translates to CASSPMGQGIYEQYF.

V is TRBV3-1 (or the pseudogene TRBV3-2) and J is TRBJ2-3; 12 bases agree with TRBD2. The germline gives CDR1 LGHDT, CDR2 YNNKEL (reference sequence). This CDR3 has 20 amino acids. V lost 0 bases to trimming and J lost 0 bases; unmatched junction nucleotides: 10. The CDR3 nucleotides are TGTGCCAGCAGCCAAGATATTCCCCGGACTAGCGGGGTCAGCACAGATACGCAGTATTTT. Translated, it gives CASSQDIPRTSGVSTDTQYF.

The chain links TRBV9 to TRBJ2-7, with D perhaps TRBD1 (5 bases). The CDR3 length is 15 residues. V was pared by 0 bases and J by 0 bases, with 10 bases between. Germline CDR1 reads SGDLS; CDR2 reads YYNGEE. The CDR3 loop reads CASSVGQGLSYEQYF. The CDR3 DNA sequence: TGTGCCAGCAGCGTAGGCCAGGGCCTCTCCTACGAGCAGTACTTC. Supplemented by reference TRBV9 and TRBJ2-7, the full variable domain reads DSGVTQTPKHLITATGQRVTLRCSPRSGDLSVYWYQQSLDQGLQFLIQYYNGEERAKGNILERFSAQQFPDLHSELNLSSLELGDSALYFCASSVGQGLSYEQYFGPGTRLTVT.

V and J are TRBV5-4 and TRBJ1-3; D call uncertain. Germline values: CDR1 SGHNT, CDR2 YYREEE (reference sequence). CDR3 length: 16 residues. Trimming pared 2 bases from V and 0 bases from J, leaving 12 bases between. This CDR3 reads CASSFDLQSSGNTIYF. CDR3 bases: TGTGCCAGCAGCTTTGATTTACAGTCCTCTGGAAACACCATATATTTT.